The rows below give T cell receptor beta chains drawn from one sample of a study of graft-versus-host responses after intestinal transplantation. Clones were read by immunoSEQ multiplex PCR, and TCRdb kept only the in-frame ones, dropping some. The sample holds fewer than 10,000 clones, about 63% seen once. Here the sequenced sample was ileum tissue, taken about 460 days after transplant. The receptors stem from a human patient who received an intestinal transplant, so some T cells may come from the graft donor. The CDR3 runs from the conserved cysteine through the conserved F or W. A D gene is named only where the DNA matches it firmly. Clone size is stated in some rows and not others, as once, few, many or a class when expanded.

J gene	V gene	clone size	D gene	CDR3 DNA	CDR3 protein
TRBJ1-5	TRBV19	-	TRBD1	TGTGCCAGTAGTGGAGGGGGCATGGGCAATCAGCCCCAGCATTTT	CASSGGGMGNQPQHF
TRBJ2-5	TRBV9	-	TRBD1	TGTGCCAGCAGCGTGACGGACAGGGCAGAGACCCAGTACTTC	CASSVTDRAETQYF
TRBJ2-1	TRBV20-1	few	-	TGCAGTGCCCTCTCGCATCCCGAGCAGTTCTTC	CSALSHPEQFF
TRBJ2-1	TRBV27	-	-	TGTGCCAGCAGCCTCCACCCTCCCTACAATGAGCAGTTCTTC	CASSLHPPYNEQFF
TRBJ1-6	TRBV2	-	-	TGTGCCAGCCGGGGGTCCTATAATTCACCCCTCCACTTT	CASRGSYNSPLHF
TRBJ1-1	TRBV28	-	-	TGTGCCAGCAGTTTGGTAGGGGAAGCTTTCTTT	CASSLVGEAFF
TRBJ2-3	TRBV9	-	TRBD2	TGTGCCAGCACGGGGGGGGCAACAGATACGCAGTATTTT	CASTGGATDTQYF
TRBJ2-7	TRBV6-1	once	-	TGTGCCAGCAGTGAAGCAGAATCCTACGAGCAGTACTTC	CASSEAESYEQYF
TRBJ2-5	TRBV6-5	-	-	TGTGCCAGCAGTTCCGAGGTTGGACGGCTTTCAGAGACCCAGTACTTC	CASSSEVGRLSETQYF
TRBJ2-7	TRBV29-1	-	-	TGCAGCGTCGAGGGGGGGAGCGAGCAGTACTTC	CSVEGGSEQYF
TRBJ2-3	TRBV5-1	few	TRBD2	TGCGCCAGCGCCGAGCGGGGGGGCACAGATACGCAGTATTTT	CASAERGGTDTQYF
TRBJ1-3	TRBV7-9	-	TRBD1	TGTGCCAGCAGCTTAGCCCGGACAGGGAGGAACACCATATATTTT	CASSLARTGRNTIYF
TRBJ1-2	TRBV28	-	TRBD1	TGTGCCAGCAGTTCCCACCAACAGGGGCTTGGCTACACCTTC	CASSSHQQGLGYTF
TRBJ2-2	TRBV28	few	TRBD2	TGTGCCAGCAGTTTAGCGGGAGGATTAACCGGGGAGCTGTTTTTT	CASSLAGGLTGELFF
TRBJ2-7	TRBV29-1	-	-	TGCAGCGTTGCGGTGGCGGGCTCCGGCGAGCAGTACTTC	CSVAVAGSGEQYF
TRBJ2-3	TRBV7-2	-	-	TGTGCCAGCAGCTTAGCATGGTTGGATACGCAGTATTTT	CASSLAWLDTQYF
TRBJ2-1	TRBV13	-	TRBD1	TGTGCCAGCAGCTCCCGGGACAGGGCAATCGATGAGCAGTTCTTC	CASSSRDRAIDEQFF
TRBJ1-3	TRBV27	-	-	TGTGCCAGCAGTCCCGGGGGGTCCTCTGGAAACACCATATATTTT	CASSPGGSSGNTIYF
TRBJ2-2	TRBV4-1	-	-	TGCGCCAGCAGCCCGGGACAGAACACCGGGGAGCTGTTTTTT	CASSPGQNTGELFF
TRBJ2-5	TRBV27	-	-	TGTGCCAGCAGGCGGGACAACCAAGAGACCCAGTACTTC	CASRRDNQETQYF
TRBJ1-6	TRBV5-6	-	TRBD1	TGTGCCAGCAGCCCGGGACAGGGTGATTCACCCCTCCACTTT	CASSPGQGDSPLHF
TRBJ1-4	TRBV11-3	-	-	TGTGCCAGCAGCTTAGATGGTTACTCGGCTCCTAATGAAAAACTGTTTTTT	CASSLDGYSAPNEKLFF
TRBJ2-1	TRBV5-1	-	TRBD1	TGCGCCAGCAGCACGTGGGACAGCCTCTCCTACAATGAGCAGTTCTTC	CASSTWDSLSYNEQFF
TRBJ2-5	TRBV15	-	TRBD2	TGTGCCACCAGCAGTAGACTAGCGGGAGAACGGGAGACCCAGTACTTC	CATSSRLAGERETQYF
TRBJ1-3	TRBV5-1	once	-	TGCGCCAGCAGCTTGAATACACCCTCTGGAAACACCATATATTTT	CASSLNTPSGNTIYF
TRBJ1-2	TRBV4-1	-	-	TGCGCCAGCAGCCAAGGTCGGACAGATCCTAACTATGGCTACACCTTC	CASSQGRTDPNYGYTF
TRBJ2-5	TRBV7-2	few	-	TGTGCCAGCAGCTTTGGGGGTCCCCAAGAGACCCAGTACTTC	CASSFGGPQETQYF
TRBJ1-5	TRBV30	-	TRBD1	TGTGCCTGGGGGGGACAGGGGAATCAGCCCCAGCATTTT	CAWGGQGNQPQHF
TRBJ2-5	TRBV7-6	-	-	TGTGCCAGCAGCTTAGGTCGAGAGACCCAGTACTTC	CASSLGRETQYF
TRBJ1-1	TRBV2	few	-	TGTGCCACCCAGCGGCAGGTGAACACTGAAGCTTTCTTT	CATQRQVNTEAFF
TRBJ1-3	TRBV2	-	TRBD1	TGTGCCAGCAGTAGGGACAGGGAAAACACCATATATTTT	CASSRDRENTIYF
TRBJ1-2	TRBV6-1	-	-	TGTGCCAGCAGTGTTTCACAGGGATCCTTCTATGGCTACACCTTC	CASSVSQGSFYGYTF
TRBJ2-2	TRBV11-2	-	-	TGTGCCAGCAGGGAAACCCCCCGGGCCTCCAACACCGGGGAGCTGTTTTTT	CASRETPRASNTGELFF
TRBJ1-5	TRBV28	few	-	TGTGCCAGCACCCCCGGGGGGAGCAGCAATCAGCCCCAGCATTTT	CASTPGGSSNQPQHF
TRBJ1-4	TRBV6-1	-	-	TGTGCCAGCAGCGAAGCGAGGGGTGGGGCAACTAATGAAAAACTGTTTTTT	CASSEARGGATNEKLFF
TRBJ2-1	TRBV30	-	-	TGTGCCTGGAGTGTCCTAGGTGGGAATGAGCAGTTCTTC	CAWSVLGGNEQFF
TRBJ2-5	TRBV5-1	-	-	TGCGCCAGCAGCACCTCGGGACTCACGGTGGAGACCCAGTACTTC	CASSTSGLTVETQYF
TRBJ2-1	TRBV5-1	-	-	TGCGCCAGCAGCTTGGGCGACGGCGGGTACTCCAATGAGCAGTTCTTC	CASSLGDGGYSNEQFF
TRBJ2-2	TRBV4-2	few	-	TGTGCCAGCAGCCAACTGGACAGCACCGGGGAGCTGTTTTTT	CASSQLDSTGELFF
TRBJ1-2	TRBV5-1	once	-	TGCGCCAGCAGCTTAGAAACTGCGGGACCCTATGGCTACACCTTC	CASSLETAGPYGYTF
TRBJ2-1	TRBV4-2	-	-	TGTGCCAGCAGCCAAGAGCTAGGCTCCTACAATGAGCAGTTCTTC	CASSQELGSYNEQFF